These 14 T cell receptor beta chains came from one sample sequenced in a study of blood T cell repertoires in COVID-19. Method: immunoSEQ multiplex PCR; TCRdb's copy keeps in-frame clones and lacks some. Of over 150,000 clones in the sample, 90% were seen once. The sequenced material came from peripheral blood. All receptors come from a man aged 50 to 59 with acute or convalescent COVID-19.

The chain links TRBV2 to TRBJ2-5; 13 positions match TRBD2. This CDR3 region has 16 residues. CDR1 and CDR2 (germline): SNHLY, FYNNEI. J gave up 2 bases and V 4 bases, and 4 bases lay outside the gene matches. The CDR3 loop is CASSAPGLAGQETQYF. As DNA, the CDR3 is TGTGCCAGCAGTGCCCCGGGACTAGCGGGACAAGAGACCCAGTACTTC.

The chain couples TRBV5-1 to TRBJ1-2, with D possibly being TRBD1 (5 bases). Trimming stripped 0 bases from V and 4 bases from J, with 7 bases between. This CDR3 spans 13 amino acids. CDR1 and CDR2 (germline): SGHRS, YFSETQ. Here the CDR3 reads CASSLDRIYGYTF. In DNA form, the CDR3 reads TGCGCCAGCAGCTTGGACAGGATCTATGGCTACACCTTC.

This clone was recorded once. The chain has TRBV23-1 and TRBJ2-7; D might be TRBD1 (6 bases). TRBV23-1 is an ORF, with its function uncertain. V was pared by 3 bases and J by 3 bases, with 18 bases between. The CDR3 runs 16 residues. In DNA form, the CDR3 reads TGCGCCAGCAGTCACCCCCGAAGGGACACCAACTACGAGCAGTACTTC. This translates into CASSHPRRDTNYEQYF.

The V gene is TRBV28, the J gene TRBJ2-2, with 7 bases aligning to TRBD1. J was trimmed by 6 bases and V by 11 bases; bases with no gene match: 9. Germline lookup yields CDR1 MDHEN and CDR2 SYDVKM. This CDR3 comprises 13 residues. In DNA form, the CDR3 reads TGTGCCGTAGAGGGGACAGCCGCCGGGGAGCTGTTTTTT. Its translation: CAVEGTAAGELFF.

The V call is TRBV12-3 or TRBV12-4, the J call TRBJ1-6; TRBD1 aligns across 8 bases. Trimming at V came to 6 bases and at J to 13 bases, leaving 5 bases not matched to a gene. The CDR3 extends over 12 amino acids. CDR3: CASSQTGAPLHF. DNA for the CDR3: TGTGCCAGCAGCCAGACAGGGGCTCCCCTCCACTTT.

The J gene is TRBJ2-5, the V gene TRBV11-2; D may be TRBD2 (7 bases). Trimming removed 0 bases from V and 10 bases from J, with 18 bases in between. CDR1 is SGHAT, CDR2 FQNNGV, per germline. CDR3 length equals 15 residues. The CDR3 loop is CASSLELAGAPIQYF. Here the CDR3 DNA reads TGTGCCAGCAGCTTAGAGTTGGCGGGGGCCCCAATCCAGTACTTC.

This sequence joins TRBV19 and TRBJ2-4; D is possibly TRBD2 (5 bases). V was clipped by 3 bases and J by 1 base, with 13 bases between them. The CDR3 is made up of 16 amino acids. Per the germline V gene, CDR1 is LNHDA and CDR2 is SQIVND (reference sequence). The CDR3 DNA is TGTGCCAGTAGTATGTTTGAGGGTTTGGCCAAAAACATTCAGTACTTC. Encoded protein: CASSMFEGLAKNIQYF. Full variable domain (outside the CDR3, taken from reference TRBV19 and TRBJ2-4): DGGITQSPKYLFRKEGQNVTLSCEQNLNHDAMYWYRQDPGQGLRLIYYSQIVNDFQKGDIAEGYSVSREKKESFPLTVTSAQKNPTAFYLCASSMFEGLAKNIQYFGAGTRLSVL.

The J gene is TRBJ1-4, the V gene TRBV24-1; unclear D gene. Per germline, CDR1 KGHDR and CDR2 SFDVKD. The germline V and J ends were trimmed by 2 bases and 6 bases, with 9 bases remaining between them. The CDR3 sequence is 14 residues long. The CDR3 coding sequence is TGTGCCACCAGTGATTCCGTAGATCATGAAAAACTGTTTTTT. Protein sequence: CATSDSVDHEKLFF.

V gene TRBV5-1 combines with J gene TRBJ1-1; D unclear. CDR3 size: 14 residues. The V end was cut by 4 bases, the J end by 4 bases, with 14 bases between. Germline CDR1 and CDR2: SGHRS and YFSETQ. This CDR3 reads CASSLGRGGTEAFF. In nucleotides, the CDR3 is TGCGCCAGCAGCCTCGGGCGGGGTGGCACTGAAGCTTTCTTT.

This chain uses TRBV3-1 (or the pseudogene TRBV3-2) with TRBJ2-2; weak D call: TRBD1 (5 bases). V lost 3 bases and J 7 bases, leaving 12 bases between the germline ends. The CDR3 loop spans 14 amino acids. Germline V gene data show CDR1 as LGHDT and CDR2 as YNNKEL (reference sequence). For the CDR3, the DNA is TGTGCCAGCAGCCAGGACATTTTGGTCGGGGAGCTGTTTTTT. This gives the protein CASSQDILVGELFF.

This sequence joins TRBV6-5 and TRBJ2-7; TRBD1 aligns across 9 bases. The V gene's germline CDR1 is MNHEY and CDR2 SVGAGI. The CDR3 has 13 residues. Trimming at V came to 8 bases and at J to 6 bases, leaving 8 bases not matched to a gene. The CDR3 coding sequence is TGTGCCAGCTGGGCCGGGACAGGGCTCGAGCAGTACTTC. Translating it yields CASWAGTGLEQYF.

The CDR3 DNA is TGTGCCACCAGTGACCGACAGGGCCTCGGGGAGCTGTTTTTT. Translated: CATSDRQGLGELFF. V gene TRBV24-1 combines with J gene TRBJ2-2; 7 bases line up with TRBD1. The V segment lost 4 bases and the J segment 7 bases; nucleotides outside the gene matches: 5. CDR3 length equals 14 residues. From germline, CDR1 is KGHDR and CDR2 SFDVKD.

This chain links TRBV28 with TRBJ2-2; tentative D call: TRBD2 (5 bases). CDR3 size: 12 residues. Germline V lookup: CDR1 MDHEN, CDR2 SYDVKM. Deletions cut 3 bases from V and 7 bases from J, with 6 bases between. Here the CDR3 reads CASSFGLGELFF. CDR3 bases: TGTGCCAGCAGTTTTGGACTCGGGGAGCTGTTTTTT.

V gene TRBV4-2 combines with J gene TRBJ2-3; D is perhaps TRBD2 (5 bases). V was shortened by 1 base and J by 6 bases, with 14 bases between the two germline ends. The CDR3 contains 15 residues. In germline, CDR1 is LGHNA, CDR2 YNFKEQ. The CDR3 DNA reads as TGTGCCAGCAGCCAAGGGTGGACTGGCAGGGATACGCAGTATTTT. Its protein product is CASSQGWTGRDTQYF.